This is a list of T cell receptor beta chains from one sample in a study of T cell responses to AZD1222 COVID-19 vaccine. Produced via immunoSEQ multiplex PCR; TCRdb's table is partial and in-frame only. The sample lists some 99,000 clones, 90% to 95% occurring once. This material consisted of peripheral blood, taken on day 0 of AZD1222 vaccination. The source is an adult in good health. Each CDR3 is given with its conserved first and last residue. The order of the fields is D gene, CDR3 length, V gene, J gene, clone size, CDR3 DNA, CDR3 protein. The D gene is left open where the match is weak. The size entry is marked missing in some rows and otherwise reads once, few, many or a size class.

.	16	TRBV4-1	TRBJ2-6	.	TGCGCCAGCAGCCTTCGGCCCCGCTCTGGGGCCAACGTCCTGACTTTC	CASSLRPRSGANVLTF
.	13	TRBV30	TRBJ1-1	.	TGTGCCTGGAGTGTTACCATGAACACTGAAGCTTTCTTT	CAWSVTMNTEAFF
TRBD2	18	TRBV19	TRBJ2-2	.	TGTGCCAGTAGTAGACTGGGACTAGCGGGAGTAAGGGCCGGGGAGCTGTTTTTT	CASSRLGLAGVRAGELFF
.	14	TRBV5-1	TRBJ2-2	.	TGCGCCAGCAGCATCACAGGGACCACCGGGGAGCTGTTTTTT	CASSITGTTGELFF
TRBD1	14	TRBV19	TRBJ2-5	.	TGTGCCAGTAGTATAGGACAGGGGGCTAGGTCCCAGTACTTC	CASSIGQGARSQYF
.	14	TRBV7-9	TRBJ1-4	once	TGTGCCAGCAGCCCAACAGTCTATAGTGAAAAACTGTTTTTT	CASSPTVYSEKLFF
.	12	TRBV4-3	TRBJ1-2	.	TGCGCCAGCAGCGACATGGGCTATGGCTACACCTTC	CASSDMGYGYTF
.	16	TRBV5-6	TRBJ2-2	.	TGTGCCAGCAGCTCTGGACAGACCTCCTGGGTCGGGGAGCTGTTTTTT	CASSSGQTSWVGELFF
.	17	TRBV5-6	TRBJ2-4	.	TGTGCCAGCAGCTTGGTCTCGGCGTCCCTAGCCAAAAACATTCAGTACTTC	CASSLVSASLAKNIQYF
.	13	TRBV5-6	TRBJ1-1	.	TGTGCCAGCAGCTTGGGACGGTCCTTTCAAGCTTTCTTT	CASSLGRSFQAFF